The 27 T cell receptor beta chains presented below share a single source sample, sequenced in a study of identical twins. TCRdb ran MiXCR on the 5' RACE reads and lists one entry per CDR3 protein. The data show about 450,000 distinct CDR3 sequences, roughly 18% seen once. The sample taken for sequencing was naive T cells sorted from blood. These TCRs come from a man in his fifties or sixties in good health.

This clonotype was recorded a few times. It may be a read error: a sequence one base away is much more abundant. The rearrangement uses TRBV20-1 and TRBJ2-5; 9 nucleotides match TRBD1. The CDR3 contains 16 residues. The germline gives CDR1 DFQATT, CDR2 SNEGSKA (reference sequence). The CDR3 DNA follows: TGCAGTTCTAGAGATTGGAAGGGACAGGGAACGGAGACCCAGTACTTC. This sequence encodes CSSRDWKGQGTETQYF.

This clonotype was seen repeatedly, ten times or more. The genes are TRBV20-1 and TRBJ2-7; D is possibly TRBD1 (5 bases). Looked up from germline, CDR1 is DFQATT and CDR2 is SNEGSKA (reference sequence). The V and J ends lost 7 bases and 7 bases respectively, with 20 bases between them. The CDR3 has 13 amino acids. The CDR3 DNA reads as TGCAGTGAAACGACGGACACCCTGGGTGAGCAGTACTTC. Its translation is CSETTDTLGEQYF.

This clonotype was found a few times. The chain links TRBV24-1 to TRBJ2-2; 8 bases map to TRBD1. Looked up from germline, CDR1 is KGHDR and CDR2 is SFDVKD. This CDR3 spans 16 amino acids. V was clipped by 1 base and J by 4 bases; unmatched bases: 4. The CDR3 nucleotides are TGTGCCACCAGTGATTTTCGGACAGGGCTCACCGGGGAGCTGTTTTTT. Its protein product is CATSDFRTGLTGELFF.

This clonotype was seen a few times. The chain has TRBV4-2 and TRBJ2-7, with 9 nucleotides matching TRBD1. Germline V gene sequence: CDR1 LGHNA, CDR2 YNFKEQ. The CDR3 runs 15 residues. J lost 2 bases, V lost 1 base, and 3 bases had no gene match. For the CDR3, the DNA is TGTGCCAGCAGCCAAGCTCGGGACAGGGCCTACGAGCAGTACTTC. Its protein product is CASSQARDRAYEQYF.

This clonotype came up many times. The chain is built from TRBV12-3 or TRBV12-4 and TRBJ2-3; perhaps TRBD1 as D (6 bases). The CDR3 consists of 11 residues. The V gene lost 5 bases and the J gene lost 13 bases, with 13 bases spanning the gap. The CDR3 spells CASSTQGRKYF. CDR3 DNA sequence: TGTGCCAGCAGTACACAGGGCCGCAAGTATTTT.

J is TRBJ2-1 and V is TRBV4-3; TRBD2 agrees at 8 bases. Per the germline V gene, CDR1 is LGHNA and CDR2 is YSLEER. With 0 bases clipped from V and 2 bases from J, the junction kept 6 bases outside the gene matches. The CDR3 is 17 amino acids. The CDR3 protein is CASSQDSPGLAYNEQFF. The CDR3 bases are TGCGCCAGCAGCCAAGATAGTCCGGGACTAGCCTACAATGAGCAGTTCTTC.

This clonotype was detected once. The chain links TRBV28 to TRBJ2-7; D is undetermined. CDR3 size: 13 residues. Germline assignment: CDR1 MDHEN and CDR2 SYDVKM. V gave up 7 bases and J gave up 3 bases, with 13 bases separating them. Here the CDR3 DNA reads TGTGCCAGCACCCCGGGCCTAATCTACGAGCAGTACTTC. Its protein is CASTPGLIYEQYF.

The CDR3 spells CAITKDRGLVGTQYF. CDR3 in DNA: TGTGCCATCACCAAGGACAGGGGGCTGGTCGGGACCCAGTACTTC. The chain employs TRBV10-3 and TRBJ2-5; the match to TRBD1 covers 11 bases. The germline V gene has CDR1 ENHRY and CDR2 SYGVKD. The CDR3 is 15 amino acids. V was pared by 7 bases and J by 7 bases, with 11 bases of the junction left unmatched.

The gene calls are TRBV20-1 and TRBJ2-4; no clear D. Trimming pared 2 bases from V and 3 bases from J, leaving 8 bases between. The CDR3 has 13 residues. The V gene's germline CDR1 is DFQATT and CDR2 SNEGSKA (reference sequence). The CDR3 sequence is CSARSGDKNIQYF. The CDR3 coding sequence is TGCAGTGCTAGAAGTGGGGACAAAAACATTCAGTACTTC.

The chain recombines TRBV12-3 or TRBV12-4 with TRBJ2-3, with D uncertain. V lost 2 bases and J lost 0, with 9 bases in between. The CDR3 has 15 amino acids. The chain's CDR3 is CASSLTPLSTDTQYF. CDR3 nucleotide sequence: TGTGCCAGCAGTTTAACTCCTCTGAGCACAGATACGCAGTATTTT.

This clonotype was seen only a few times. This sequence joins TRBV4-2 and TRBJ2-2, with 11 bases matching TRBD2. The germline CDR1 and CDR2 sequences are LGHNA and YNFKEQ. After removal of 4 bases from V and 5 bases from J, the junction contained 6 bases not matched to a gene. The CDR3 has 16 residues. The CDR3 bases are TGTGCCAGCAGCCCGGGACTAGCGGCCAAGACCGGGGAGCTGTTTTTT. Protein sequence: CASSPGLAAKTGELFF.

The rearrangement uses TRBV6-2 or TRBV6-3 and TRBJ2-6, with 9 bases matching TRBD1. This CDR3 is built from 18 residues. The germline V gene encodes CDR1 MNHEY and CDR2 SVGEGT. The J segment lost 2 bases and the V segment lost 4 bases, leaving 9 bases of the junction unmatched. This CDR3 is CASSSPPGQGTGANVLTF. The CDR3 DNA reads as TGTGCCAGCAGTTCTCCCCCGGGACAGGGAACTGGGGCCAACGTCCTGACTTTC.

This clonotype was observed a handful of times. The CDR3 coding sequence is TGTGCCAGCAGTTACGTCCCACCTGGCAGACTTAACACCGGGGAGCTGTTTTTT. Translating gives CASSYVPPGRLNTGELFF. The rearrangement uses TRBV6-2 or TRBV6-3 and TRBJ2-2; D call uncertain. There are 18 residues in the CDR3. Germline-derived CDR1 and CDR2 are MNHEY and SVGEGT. Trimming pared 2 bases from V and 2 bases from J, leaving 18 bases between.

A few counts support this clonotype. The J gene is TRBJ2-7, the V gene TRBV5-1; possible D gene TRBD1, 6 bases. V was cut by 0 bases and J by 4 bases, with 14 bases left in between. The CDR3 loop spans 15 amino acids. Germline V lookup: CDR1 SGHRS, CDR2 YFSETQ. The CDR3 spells CASSLGRAGAYEQYF. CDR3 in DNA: TGCGCCAGCAGCTTGGGTCGGGCAGGGGCTTACGAGCAGTACTTC.

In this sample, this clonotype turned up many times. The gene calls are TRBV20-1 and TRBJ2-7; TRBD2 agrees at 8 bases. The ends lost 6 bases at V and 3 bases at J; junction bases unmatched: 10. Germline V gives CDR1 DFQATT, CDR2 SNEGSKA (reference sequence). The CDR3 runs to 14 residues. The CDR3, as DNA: TGCAGTGCCTTGAGCGGGAGTACACTCTACGAGCAGTACTTC. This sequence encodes CSALSGSTLYEQYF.

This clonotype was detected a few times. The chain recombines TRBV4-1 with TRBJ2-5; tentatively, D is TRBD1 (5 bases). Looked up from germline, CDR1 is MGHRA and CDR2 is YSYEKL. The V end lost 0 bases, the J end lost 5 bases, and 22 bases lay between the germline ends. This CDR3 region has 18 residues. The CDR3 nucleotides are TGCGCCAGCAGCCAAGACGCCAGGGTGCAGCGCGGTGGTGAGACCCAGTACTTC. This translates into CASSQDARVQRGGETQYF.

CDR3 DNA sequence: TGCAGCGTGAAGCGGGAGGGCCGCTATGAGCAGTTCTTC. Protein sequence: CSVKREGRYEQFF. This chain joins TRBV29-1 and TRBJ2-1; the match to TRBD2 covers 10 bases. The CDR3 totals 13 residues. J lost 8 bases, V lost 6 bases, and 7 bases had no gene match. The germline gives CDR1 SQVTM, CDR2 ANQGSEA.

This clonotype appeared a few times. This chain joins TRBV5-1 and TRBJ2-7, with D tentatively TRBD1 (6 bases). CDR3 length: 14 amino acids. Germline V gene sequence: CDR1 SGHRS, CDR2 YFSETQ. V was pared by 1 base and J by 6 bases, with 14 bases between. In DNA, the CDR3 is TGCGCCAGCAGCTTGATGTTCGGGACAAGCGAGCAGTACTTC. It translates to CASSLMFGTSEQYF.

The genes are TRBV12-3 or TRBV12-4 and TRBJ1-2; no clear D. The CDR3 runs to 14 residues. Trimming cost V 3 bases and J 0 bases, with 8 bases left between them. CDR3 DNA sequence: TGTGCCAGCAGTTTGCAGGCCACTAACTATGGCTACACCTTC. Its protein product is CASSLQATNYGYTF.

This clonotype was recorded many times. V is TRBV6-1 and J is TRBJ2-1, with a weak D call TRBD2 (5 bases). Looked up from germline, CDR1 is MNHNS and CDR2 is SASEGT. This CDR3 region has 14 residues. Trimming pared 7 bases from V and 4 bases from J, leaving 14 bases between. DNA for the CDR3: TGTGCCAGCAACCCTAGCTTGGGGTACAATGAGCAGTTCTTC. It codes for CASNPSLGYNEQFF.

This CDR3 reads CASSLYATGTQNIQYF. CDR3 nucleotide sequence: TGTGCCAGCAGTCTTTATGCCACCGGGACTCAAAACATTCAGTACTTC. The chain is built from TRBV28 and TRBJ2-4, with a possible D match to TRBD2 (6 bases). The CDR3 contains 16 residues. Germline loops: CDR1 MDHEN, CDR2 SYDVKM. V was pared by 5 bases and J by 5 bases, with 19 bases between.

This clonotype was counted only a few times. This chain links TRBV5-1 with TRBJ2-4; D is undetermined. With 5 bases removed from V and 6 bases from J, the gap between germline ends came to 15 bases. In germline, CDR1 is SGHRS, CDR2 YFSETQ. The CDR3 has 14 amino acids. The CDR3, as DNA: TGCGCCAGCAGTCCTGAAGGATTTCGAAACATTCAGTACTTC. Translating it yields CASSPEGFRNIQYF.

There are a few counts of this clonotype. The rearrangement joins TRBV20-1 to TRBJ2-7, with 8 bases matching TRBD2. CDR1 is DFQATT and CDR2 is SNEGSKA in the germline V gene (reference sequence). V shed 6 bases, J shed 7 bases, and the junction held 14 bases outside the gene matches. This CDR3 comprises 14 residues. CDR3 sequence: CSAPPGGREREQYF. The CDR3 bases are TGCAGTGCCCCCCCGGGAGGGAGGGAGAGGGAGCAGTACTTC.

The DNA for the CDR3 is TGTGCCAGCAGCTTATCAGAGACAGGGCTAAGGACTGAAGCTTTCTTT. This codes for CASSLSETGLRTEAFF. The chain has TRBV7-2 and TRBJ1-1, with 7 bases fitting TRBD1. The CDR3 has 16 residues. V dropped 2 bases and J dropped 5; count of bases not matched to a gene: 11. CDR1 and CDR2 from the germline V gene are SGHTA and FQGNSA.

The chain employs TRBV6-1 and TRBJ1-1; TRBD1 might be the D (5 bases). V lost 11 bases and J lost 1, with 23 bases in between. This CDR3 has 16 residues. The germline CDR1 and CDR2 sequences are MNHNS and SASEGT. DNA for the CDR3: TGTGCCGCCAAGGGGAGGGCCTACACGAGGAACACTGAAGCTTTCTTT. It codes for CAAKGRAYTRNTEAFF.

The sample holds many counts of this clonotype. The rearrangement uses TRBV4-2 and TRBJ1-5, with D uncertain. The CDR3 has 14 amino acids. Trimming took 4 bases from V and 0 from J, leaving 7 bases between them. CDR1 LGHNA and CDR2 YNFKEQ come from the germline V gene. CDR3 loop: CASSRENSNQPQHF. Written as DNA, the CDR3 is TGTGCCAGCAGCCGCGAAAATAGCAATCAGCCCCAGCATTTT.

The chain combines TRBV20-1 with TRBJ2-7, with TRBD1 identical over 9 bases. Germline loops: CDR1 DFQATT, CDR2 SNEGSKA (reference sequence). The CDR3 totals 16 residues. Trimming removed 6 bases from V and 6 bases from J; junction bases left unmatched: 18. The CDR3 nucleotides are TGCAGTGCGGGAGGGAACCGGGACAGGGTTATGATCGAGCAGTACTTC. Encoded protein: CSAGGNRDRVMIEQYF.